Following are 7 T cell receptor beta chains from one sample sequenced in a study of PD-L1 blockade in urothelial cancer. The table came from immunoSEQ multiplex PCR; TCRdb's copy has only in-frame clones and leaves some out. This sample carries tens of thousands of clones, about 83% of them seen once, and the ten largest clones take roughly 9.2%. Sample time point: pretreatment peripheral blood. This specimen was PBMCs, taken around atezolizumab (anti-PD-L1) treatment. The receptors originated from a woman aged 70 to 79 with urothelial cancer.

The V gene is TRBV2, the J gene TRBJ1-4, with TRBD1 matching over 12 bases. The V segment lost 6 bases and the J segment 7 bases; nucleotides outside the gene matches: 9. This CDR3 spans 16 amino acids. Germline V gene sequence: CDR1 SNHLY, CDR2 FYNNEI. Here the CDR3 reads CASSWDRGRGGEKLFF. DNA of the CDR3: TGTGCCAGCAGCTGGGACAGGGGGCGTGGAGGTGAAAAACTGTTTTTT. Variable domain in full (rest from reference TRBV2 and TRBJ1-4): EPEVTQTPSHQVTQMGQEVILRCVPISNHLYFYWYRQILGQKVEFLVSFYNNEISEKSEIFDDQFSVERPDGSNFTLKIRSTKLEDSAMYFCASSWDRGRGGEKLFFGSGTQLSVL.

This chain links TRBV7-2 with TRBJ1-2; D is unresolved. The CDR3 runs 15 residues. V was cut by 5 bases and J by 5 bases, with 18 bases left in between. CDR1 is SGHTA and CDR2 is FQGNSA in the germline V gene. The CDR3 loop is CASSPGPGRTYGYTF. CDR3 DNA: TGTGCCAGCAGCCCAGGCCCTGGCCGGACTTATGGCTACACCTTC.

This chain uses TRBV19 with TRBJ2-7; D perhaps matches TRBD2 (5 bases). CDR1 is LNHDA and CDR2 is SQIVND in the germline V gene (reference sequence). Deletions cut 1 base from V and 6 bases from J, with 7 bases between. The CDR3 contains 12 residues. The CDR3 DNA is TGTGCCAGTAGTATAGGTCGGGGCGAGCAGTACTTC. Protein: CASSIGRGEQYF. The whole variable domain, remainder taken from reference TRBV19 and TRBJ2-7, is DGGITQSPKYLFRKEGQNVTLSCEQNLNHDAMYWYRQDPGQGLRLIYYSQIVNDFQKGDIAEGYSVSREKKESFPLTVTSAQKNPTAFYLCASSIGRGEQYFGPGTRLTVT.

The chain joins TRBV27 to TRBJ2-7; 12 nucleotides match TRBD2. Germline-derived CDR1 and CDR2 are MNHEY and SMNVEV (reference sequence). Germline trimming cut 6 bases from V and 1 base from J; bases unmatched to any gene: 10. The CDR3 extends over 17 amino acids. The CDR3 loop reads CASRSGLAGPKSYEQYF. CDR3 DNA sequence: TGTGCCAGCAGATCGGGACTAGCGGGTCCGAAATCCTACGAGCAGTACTTC.

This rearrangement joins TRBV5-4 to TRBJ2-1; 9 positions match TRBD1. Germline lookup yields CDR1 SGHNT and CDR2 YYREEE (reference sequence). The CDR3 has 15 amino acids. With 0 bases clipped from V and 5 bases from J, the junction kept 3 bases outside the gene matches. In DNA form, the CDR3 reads TGTGCCAGCAGCTTGGGACAGGGGGTCCACAATGAGCAGTTCTTC. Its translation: CASSLGQGVHNEQFF.

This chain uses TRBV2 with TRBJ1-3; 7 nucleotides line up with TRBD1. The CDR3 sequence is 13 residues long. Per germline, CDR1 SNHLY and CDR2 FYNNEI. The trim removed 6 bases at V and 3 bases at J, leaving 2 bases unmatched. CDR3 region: CASRTGYGNTIYF. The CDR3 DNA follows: TGTGCCAGCAGGACAGGGTATGGAAACACCATATATTTT.

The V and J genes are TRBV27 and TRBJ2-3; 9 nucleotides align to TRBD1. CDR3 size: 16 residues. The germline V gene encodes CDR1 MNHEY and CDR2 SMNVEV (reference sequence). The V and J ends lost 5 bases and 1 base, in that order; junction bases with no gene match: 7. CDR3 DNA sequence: TGTGCCAGCAGTGGCGATTGGACAGGGGGCACAGATACGCAGTATTTT. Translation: CASSGDWTGGTDTQYF.